This paragraph covers one T cell receptor beta chain sequence. Per germline, CDR1 SGHTA and CDR2 FQGNSA. With 4 bases removed from V and 6 bases from J, the gap between germline ends came to 12 bases. The CDR3 totals 13 residues. These data belong to a study of blood T cell repertoires in COVID-19. Per the original methods: Counts of nucleated cells, estimated from reference gene primer amplification, were obtained. Here immunoSEQ multiplex PCR was the method, and the copy in TCRdb shows in-frame clones only, minus some. D and trimming come from the DNA, and the V and J calls and clone size come from that table. The sample shows approximately 250,000 clones, roughly 87% of them seen only once. Study members were between roughly 18 and 90 years old and lived in 24 US regions. Each participant's cohort was designated according to participant-reported clinical history.

Source material: PBMCs or T cells enriched from blood (not recorded which). The TCR sequence derives from a woman aged 25 to 39 who had recovered from COVID-19. This rearrangement joins TRBV7-2 to TRBJ1-1; maybe TRBD1 (6 bases). In DNA, the CDR3 is TGTGCCAGCAGCTCAGGGGTTGAGGCTGAAGCTTTCTTT. The encoded protein is CASSSGVEAEAFF. The full variable domain, its missing parts supplied by reference TRBV7-2 and TRBJ1-1, is GAGVSQSPSNKVTEKGKDVELRCDPISGHTALYWYRQSLGQGLEFLIYFQGNSAPDKSGLPSDRFSAERTGGSVSTLTIQRTQQEDSAVYLCASSSGVEAEAFFGQGTRLTVV.